This T cell receptor beta chain was sequenced in a study of T-cell reconstitution after alpha-beta-depleted transplantation in children (dated by TCRdb to about 2016). Looking at the study overall: Using TCR repertoire profiling, the study quantitatively followed how T-cell immune reconstitution unfolded in children after TCRalphabeta/CD19-depleted allogeneic hematopoietic cell transplantation.

In this sample, this clonotype turned up a few times. It has no known antigen specificity. Base qualities are not at hand, and no much larger clone is one base apart. Ends trimmed: V by 6 bases, J by 11 bases; bases unmatched to a gene: 15. The CDR3 has 14 amino acids, counting the end cysteine and phenylalanine. Kept here is only the CDR3 DNA, which spans 42 bases and is read in frame from base 1. Receptor amplification or capture employed PCR. The sequencer was an Illumina HiSeq 2500. To normalize quantification of the TCRbeta repertoire, the TCR libraries were built with molecular barcoding that relied on unique molecular identifiers. Clones were called with MiXCR by TCRdb after fastp trimmed the public reads at Q25, and only in-frame beta chains were retained. Each CDR3 protein appears once, grouped with its most common genes and DNA. The sample contains approximately 350,000 distinct CDR3 sequences, about 14% of them found a single time. Of the sample, 3.5% to 4.5% is held by the ten largest clones.

The sequence came from a human donor who donated a stem cell graft to a child with Fanconi anemia. Material: PBMCs, obtained from the stem cell graft. The chain was built from TRBV12-3 or TRBV12-4 and TRBJ1-2, with 7 middle bases fitting TRBD1. The DNA reads as follows: TGTGCCAGCAGCTACACAGGGGTTGAGGGGGTATACACCTTC. This gives the protein CASSYTGVEGVYTF.